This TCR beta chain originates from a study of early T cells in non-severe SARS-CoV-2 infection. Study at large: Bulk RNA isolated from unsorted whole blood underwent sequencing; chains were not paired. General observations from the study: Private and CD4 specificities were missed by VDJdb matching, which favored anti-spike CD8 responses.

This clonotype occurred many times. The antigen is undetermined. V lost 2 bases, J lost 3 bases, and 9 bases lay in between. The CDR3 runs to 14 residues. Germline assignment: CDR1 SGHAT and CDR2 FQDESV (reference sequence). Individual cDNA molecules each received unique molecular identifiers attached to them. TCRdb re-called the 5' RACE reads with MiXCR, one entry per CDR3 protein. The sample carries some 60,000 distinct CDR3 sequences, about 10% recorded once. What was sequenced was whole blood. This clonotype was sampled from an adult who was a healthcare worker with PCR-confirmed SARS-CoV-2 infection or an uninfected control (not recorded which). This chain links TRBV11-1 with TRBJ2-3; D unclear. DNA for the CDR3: TGTGCCAGCAGCTTATGGATGGTAACAGATACGCAGTATTTT. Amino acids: CASSLWMVTDTQYF.